A single sample is the source of the 4 T cell receptor beta chains below, sequenced in a study of beta chain features in type 1 diabetes. Their recognized antigens are unknown. Of the isolated RNA, all was reverse transcribed, and so the sequenced material was expressed TCRB transcripts. Assay: immunoSEQ multiplex PCR; the TCRdb copy retains only in-frame clones and omits some. The sample includes some 120,000 clones, approximately 15% of them seen just once. Study results and limitations: All four CD4+ subsets from Type 1 diabetes patients carried moderately but significantly shorter TCRB CDR3s.

The sequenced sample was central memory CD4+ T cells from blood. The receptors come from a man aged 18 to 30 with type 1 diabetes.

This clone was recorded at least ten times. V and J are TRBV7-9 and TRBJ2-7; 10 positions agree with TRBD2. V shed 0 bases and J 7 bases; nucleotides not matched to a gene: 9. Germline assignment: CDR1 SEHNR and CDR2 FQNEAQ (reference sequence). The CDR3 runs to 16 residues. CDR3 residues: CASSLAAGGWIGEQYF. In nucleotides, the CDR3 is TGTGCCAGCAGCTTAGCAGCGGGAGGGTGGATCGGGGAGCAGTACTTC.

The chain joins TRBV18 to TRBJ2-5, with 8 bases fitting TRBD2. Germline lookup yields CDR1 KGHSH and CDR2 LQKENI. This CDR3 contains 17 residues. Trimming took 3 bases from V and 3 from J; bases not matched to a gene: 12. The CDR3 DNA sequence: TGTGCCAGCTCACCTACGACTAGCGACGATACCAAAGAGACCCAGTACTTC. Translating gives CASSPTTSDDTKETQYF.

This clone showed up just a few times. This sequence joins TRBV11-2 and TRBJ2-5; 10 positions agree with TRBD1. V was pared by 5 bases and J by 5 bases, with 20 bases of the junction left unmatched. There are 19 residues in the CDR3. CDR1 is SGHAT and CDR2 is FQNNGV in the germline V gene. The CDR3 here is CASSGSRDRGRPHFETQYF. CDR3 coding DNA: TGTGCCAGCAGCGGGTCCCGGGACAGGGGCCGGCCACACTTTGAGACCCAGTACTTC.

In this sample, this clone turned up a few times. This rearrangement joins TRBV13 to TRBJ2-7; TRBD2 aligns across 12 bases. This CDR3 has 16 residues. V gave up 0 bases and J gave up 5 bases; unmatched junction bases: 5. Germline loops: CDR1 PRHDT, CDR2 FYEKMQ (reference sequence). CDR3 protein: CASSLGLAGGPDEQYF. In nucleotides, the CDR3 is TGTGCCAGCAGCTTAGGACTAGCGGGAGGCCCCGACGAGCAGTACTTC. The whole variable domain, remainder taken from reference TRBV13 and TRBJ2-7, is AAGVIQSPRHLIKEKRETATLKCYPIPRHDTVYWYQQGPGQDPQFLISFYEKMQSDKGSIPDRFSAQQFSDYHSELNMSSLELGDSALYFCASSLGLAGGPDEQYFGPGTRLTVT.